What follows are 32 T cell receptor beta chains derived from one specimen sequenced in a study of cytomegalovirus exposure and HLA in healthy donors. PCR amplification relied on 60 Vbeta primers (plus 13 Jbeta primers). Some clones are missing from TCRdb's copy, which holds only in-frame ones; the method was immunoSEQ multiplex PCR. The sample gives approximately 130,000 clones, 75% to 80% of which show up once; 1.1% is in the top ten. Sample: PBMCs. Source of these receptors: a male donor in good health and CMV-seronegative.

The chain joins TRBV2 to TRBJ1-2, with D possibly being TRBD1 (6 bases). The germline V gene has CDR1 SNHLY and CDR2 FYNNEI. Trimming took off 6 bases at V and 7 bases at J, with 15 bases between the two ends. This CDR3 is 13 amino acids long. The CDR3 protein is CASRYSTRGGYTF. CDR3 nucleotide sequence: TGTGCCAGCAGGTACAGTACCAGGGGTGGCTACACCTTC.

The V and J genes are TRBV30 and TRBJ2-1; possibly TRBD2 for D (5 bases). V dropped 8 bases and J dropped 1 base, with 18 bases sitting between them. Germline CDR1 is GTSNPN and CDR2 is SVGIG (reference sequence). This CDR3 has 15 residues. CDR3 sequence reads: CATSEGPASYNEQFF. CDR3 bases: TGTGCCACTTCCGAGGGTCCGGCGTCCTACAATGAGCAGTTCTTC.

The CDR3 bases are TGTGCCAGCAGCTGGGGGACAGGGGTTCACAATGAGCAGTTCTTC. It encodes CASSWGTGVHNEQFF. This chain uses TRBV7-3 with TRBJ2-1, with 10 bases identical to TRBD1. The trim removed 4 bases at V and 5 bases at J, leaving 5 bases unmatched. There are 15 residues in the CDR3. The germline V gene has CDR1 SGHTA and CDR2 FQGTGA.

CDR3 DNA: TGTGCCAGCCTTTGGACAGAAAGCACAGATACGCAGTATTTT. Amino acids: CASLWTESTDTQYF. This sequence joins TRBV2 and TRBJ2-3, with D possibly TRBD1 on 6 matching bases. V lost 8 bases, J lost 0 bases, and 12 bases lay in between. Germline V CDR1 and CDR2: SNHLY, FYNNEI. The CDR3 sequence is 14 residues long.

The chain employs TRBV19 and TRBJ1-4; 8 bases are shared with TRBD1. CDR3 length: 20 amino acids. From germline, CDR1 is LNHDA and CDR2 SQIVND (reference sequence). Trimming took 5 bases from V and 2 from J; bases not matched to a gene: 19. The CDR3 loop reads CASSPRTGRRGAPTNEKLFF. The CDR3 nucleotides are TGTGCCAGTAGTCCGAGGACAGGGCGGAGGGGGGCCCCGACTAATGAAAAACTGTTTTTT.

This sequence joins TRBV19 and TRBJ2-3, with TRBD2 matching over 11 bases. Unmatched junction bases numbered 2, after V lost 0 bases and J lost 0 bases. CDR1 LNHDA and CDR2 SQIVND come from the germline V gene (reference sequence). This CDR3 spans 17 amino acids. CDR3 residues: CASSIELAGASTDTQYF. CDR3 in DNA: TGTGCCAGTAGTATAGAACTAGCGGGGGCTAGCACAGATACGCAGTATTTT.

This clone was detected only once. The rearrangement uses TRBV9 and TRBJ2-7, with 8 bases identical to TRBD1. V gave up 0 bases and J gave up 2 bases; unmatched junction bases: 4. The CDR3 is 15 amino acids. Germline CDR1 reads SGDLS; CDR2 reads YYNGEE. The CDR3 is CASSVATGGPYEQYF. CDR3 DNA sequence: TGTGCCAGCAGCGTAGCCACAGGGGGACCCTACGAGCAGTACTTC.

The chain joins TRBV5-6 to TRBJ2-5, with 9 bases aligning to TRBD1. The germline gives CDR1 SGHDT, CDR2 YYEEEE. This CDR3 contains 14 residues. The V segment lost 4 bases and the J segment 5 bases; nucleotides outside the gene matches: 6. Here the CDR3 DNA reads TGTGCCAGCAGCAGCGGACAGGGGTTTGAGACCCAGTACTTC. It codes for CASSSGQGFETQYF.

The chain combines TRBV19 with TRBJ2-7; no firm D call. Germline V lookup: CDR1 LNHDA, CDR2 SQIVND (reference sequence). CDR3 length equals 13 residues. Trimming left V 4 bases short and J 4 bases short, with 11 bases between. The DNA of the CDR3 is TGTGCCAGTAGTACCGCTGTAGAGTACGAGCAGTACTTC. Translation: CASSTAVEYEQYF. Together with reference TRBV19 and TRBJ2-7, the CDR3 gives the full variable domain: DGGITQSPKYLFRKEGQNVTLSCEQNLNHDAMYWYRQDPGQGLRLIYYSQIVNDFQKGDIAEGYSVSREKKESFPLTVTSAQKNPTAFYLCASSTAVEYEQYFGPGTRLTVT.

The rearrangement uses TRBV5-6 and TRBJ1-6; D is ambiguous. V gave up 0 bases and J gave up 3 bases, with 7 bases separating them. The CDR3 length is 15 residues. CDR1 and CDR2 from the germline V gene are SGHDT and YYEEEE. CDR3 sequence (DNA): TGTGCCAGCAGCTTGGATGGAGGCTATAATTCACCCCTCCACTTT. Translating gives CASSLDGGYNSPLHF.

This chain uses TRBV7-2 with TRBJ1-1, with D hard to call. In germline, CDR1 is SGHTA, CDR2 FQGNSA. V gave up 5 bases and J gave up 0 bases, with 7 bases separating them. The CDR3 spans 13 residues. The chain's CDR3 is CASSRQVNTEAFF. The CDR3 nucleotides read TGTGCCAGCAGCCGTCAGGTGAACACTGAAGCTTTCTTT.

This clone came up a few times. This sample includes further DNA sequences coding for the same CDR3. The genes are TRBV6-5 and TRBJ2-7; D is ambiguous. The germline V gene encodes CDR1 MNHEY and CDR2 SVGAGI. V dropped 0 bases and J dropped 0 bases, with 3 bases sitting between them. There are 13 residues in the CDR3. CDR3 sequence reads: CASSYSSSYEQYF. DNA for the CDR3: TGTGCCAGCAGTTACTCTAGCTCCTACGAGCAGTACTTC.

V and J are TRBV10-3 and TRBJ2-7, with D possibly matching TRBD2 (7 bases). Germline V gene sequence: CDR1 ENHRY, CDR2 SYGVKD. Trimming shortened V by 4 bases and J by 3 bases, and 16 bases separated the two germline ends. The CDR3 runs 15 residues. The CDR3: CAISGGGGGLYEQYF. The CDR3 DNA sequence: TGTGCCATCAGTGGCGGGGGCGGGGGCCTCTACGAGCAGTACTTC.

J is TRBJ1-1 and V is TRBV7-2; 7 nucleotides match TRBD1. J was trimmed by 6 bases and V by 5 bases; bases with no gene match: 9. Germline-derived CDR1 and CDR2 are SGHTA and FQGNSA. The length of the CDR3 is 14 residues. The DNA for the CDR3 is TGTGCCAGCAGCCTGAACAGAGGGGGCGCTGAAGCTTTCTTT. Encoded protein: CASSLNRGGAEAFF.

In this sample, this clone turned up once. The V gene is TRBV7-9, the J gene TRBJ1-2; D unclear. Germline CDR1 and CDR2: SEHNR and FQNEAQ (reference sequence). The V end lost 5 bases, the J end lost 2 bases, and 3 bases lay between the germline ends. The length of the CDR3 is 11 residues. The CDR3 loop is CASSLNYGYTF. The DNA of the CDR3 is TGTGCCAGCAGCCTAAACTATGGCTACACCTTC.

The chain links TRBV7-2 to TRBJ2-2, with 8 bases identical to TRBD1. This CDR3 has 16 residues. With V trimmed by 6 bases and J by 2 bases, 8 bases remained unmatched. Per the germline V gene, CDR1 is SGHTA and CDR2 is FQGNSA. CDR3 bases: TGTGCCAGCAGTGTGACAGGGGTTGCCAACACCGGGGAGCTGTTTTTT. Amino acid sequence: CASSVTGVANTGELFF.

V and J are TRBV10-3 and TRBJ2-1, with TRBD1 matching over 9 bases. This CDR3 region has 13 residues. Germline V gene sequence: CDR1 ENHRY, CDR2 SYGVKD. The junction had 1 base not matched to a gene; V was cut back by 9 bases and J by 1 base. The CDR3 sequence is CAMGQGSYNEQFF. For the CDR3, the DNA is TGTGCCATGGGACAGGGATCCTACAATGAGCAGTTCTTC.

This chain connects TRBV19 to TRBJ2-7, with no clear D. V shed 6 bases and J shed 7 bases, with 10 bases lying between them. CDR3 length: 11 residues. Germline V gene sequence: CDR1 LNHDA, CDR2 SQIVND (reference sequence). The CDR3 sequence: CASSDAREQYF. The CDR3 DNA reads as TGTGCCAGTAGCGACGCGCGGGAGCAGTACTTC. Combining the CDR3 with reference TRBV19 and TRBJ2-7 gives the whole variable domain DGGITQSPKYLFRKEGQNVTLSCEQNLNHDAMYWYRQDPGQGLRLIYYSQIVNDFQKGDIAEGYSVSREKKESFPLTVTSAQKNPTAFYLCASSDAREQYFGPGTRLTVT.

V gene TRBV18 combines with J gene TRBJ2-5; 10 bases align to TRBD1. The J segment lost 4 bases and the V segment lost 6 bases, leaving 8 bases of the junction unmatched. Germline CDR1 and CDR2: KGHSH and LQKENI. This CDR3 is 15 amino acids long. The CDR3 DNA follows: TGTGCCAGCTCTCACCGACAGGGGGCAGGAGAGACCCAGTACTTC. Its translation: CASSHRQGAGETQYF.

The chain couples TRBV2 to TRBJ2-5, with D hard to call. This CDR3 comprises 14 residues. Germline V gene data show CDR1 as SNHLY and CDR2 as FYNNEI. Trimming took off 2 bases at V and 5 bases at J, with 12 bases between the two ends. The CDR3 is CASSELRVRETQYF. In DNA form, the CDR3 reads TGTGCCAGCAGTGAACTCCGGGTTCGGGAGACCCAGTACTTC.

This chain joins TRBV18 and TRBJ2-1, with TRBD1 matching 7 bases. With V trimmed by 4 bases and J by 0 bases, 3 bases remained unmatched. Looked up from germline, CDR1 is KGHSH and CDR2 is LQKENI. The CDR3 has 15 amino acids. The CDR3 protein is CASSLRDSSYNEQFF. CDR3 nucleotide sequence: TGTGCCAGCTCACTCCGGGACAGCTCCTACAATGAGCAGTTCTTC.

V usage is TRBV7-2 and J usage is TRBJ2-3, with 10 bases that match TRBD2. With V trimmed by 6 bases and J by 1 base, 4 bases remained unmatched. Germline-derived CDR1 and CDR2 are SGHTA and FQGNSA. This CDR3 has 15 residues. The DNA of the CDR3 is TGTGCCAGCAGACGTAGCGGGGGGCGCACAGATACGCAGTATTTT. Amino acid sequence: CASRRSGGRTDTQYF.

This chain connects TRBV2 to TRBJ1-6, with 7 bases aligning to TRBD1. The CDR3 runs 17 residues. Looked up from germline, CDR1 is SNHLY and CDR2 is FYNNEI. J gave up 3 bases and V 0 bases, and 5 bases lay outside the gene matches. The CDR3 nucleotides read TGTGCCAGCAGTGAAGCGGCAGGGGGAAGCTATAATTCACCCCTCCACTTT. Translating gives CASSEAAGGSYNSPLHF.

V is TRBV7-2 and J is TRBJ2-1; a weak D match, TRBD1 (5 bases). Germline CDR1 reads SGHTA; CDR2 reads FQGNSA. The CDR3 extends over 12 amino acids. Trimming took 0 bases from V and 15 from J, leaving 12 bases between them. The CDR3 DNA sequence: TGTGCCAGCAGCTTAGCACAGGTGGTTCCGTTCTTC. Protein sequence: CASSLAQVVPFF.

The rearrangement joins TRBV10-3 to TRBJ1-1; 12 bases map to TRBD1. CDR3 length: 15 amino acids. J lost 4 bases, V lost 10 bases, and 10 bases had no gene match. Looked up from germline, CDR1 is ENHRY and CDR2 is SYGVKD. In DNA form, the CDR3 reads TGTGCCACCCGTGGGACAGGGGGCAGGGGCACTGAAGCTTTCTTT. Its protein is CATRGTGGRGTEAFF.

CDR3 amino acids: CASSWLGAPGSAEAFF. The CDR3 region has the DNA TGTGCCAGCAGTTGGCTAGGGGCCCCCGGGAGCGCTGAAGCTTTCTTT. The rearrangement joins TRBV27 to TRBJ1-1; D might be TRBD1 (5 bases). Trimming pared 4 bases from V and 6 bases from J, leaving 21 bases between. Germline-derived CDR1 and CDR2 are MNHEY and SMNVEV (reference sequence). The CDR3 has 16 amino acids.

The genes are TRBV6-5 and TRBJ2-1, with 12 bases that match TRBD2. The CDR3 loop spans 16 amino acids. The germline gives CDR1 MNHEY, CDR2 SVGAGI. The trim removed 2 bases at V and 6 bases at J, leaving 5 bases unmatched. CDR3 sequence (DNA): TGTGCCAGCAGTTACCTTACTAGCGGGGGGACCAATGAGCAGTTCTTC. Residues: CASSYLTSGGTNEQFF.

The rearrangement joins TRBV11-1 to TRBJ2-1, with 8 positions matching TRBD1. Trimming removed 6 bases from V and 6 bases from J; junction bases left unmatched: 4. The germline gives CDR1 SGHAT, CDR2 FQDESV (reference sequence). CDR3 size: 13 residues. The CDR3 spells CASSSDRGNEQFF. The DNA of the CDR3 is TGTGCCAGCAGTTCCGACAGGGGCAATGAGCAGTTCTTC.

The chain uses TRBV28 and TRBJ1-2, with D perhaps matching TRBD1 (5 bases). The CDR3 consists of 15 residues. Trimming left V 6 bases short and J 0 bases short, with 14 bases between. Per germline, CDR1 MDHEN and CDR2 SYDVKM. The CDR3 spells CASRPTQTANYGYTF. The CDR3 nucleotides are TGTGCCAGCAGGCCAACGCAGACAGCTAACTATGGCTACACCTTC.

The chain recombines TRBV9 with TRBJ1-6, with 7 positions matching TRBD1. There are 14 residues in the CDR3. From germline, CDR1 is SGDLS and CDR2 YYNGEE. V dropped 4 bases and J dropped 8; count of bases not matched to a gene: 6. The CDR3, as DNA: TGTGCCAGCAGCCAACAGGGGTCCCATTCACCCCTCCACTTT. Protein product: CASSQQGSHSPLHF.

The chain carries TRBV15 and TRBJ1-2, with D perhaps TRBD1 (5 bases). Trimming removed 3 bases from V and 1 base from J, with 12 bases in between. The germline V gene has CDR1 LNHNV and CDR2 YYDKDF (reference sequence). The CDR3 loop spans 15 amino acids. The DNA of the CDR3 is TGTGCCACCAGCAGGGCAGGGTCTTTTAACTATGGCTACACCTTC. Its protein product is CATSRAGSFNYGYTF.

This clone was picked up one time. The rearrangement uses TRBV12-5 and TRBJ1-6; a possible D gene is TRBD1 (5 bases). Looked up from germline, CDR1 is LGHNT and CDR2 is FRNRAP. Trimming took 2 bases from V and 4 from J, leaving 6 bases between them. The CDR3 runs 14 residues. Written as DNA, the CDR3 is TGTGCTAGTGGTTTGACAGGTTATAATTCACCCCTCCACTTT. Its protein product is CASGLTGYNSPLHF.